The 6 T cell receptor beta chains given below trace back to one sample, sequenced in a study of blood T cell repertoires in COVID-19. TCRdb's copy holds only in-frame clones and misses some; the assay was immunoSEQ multiplex PCR. Of 120,000 or so clones listed, approximately 90% are singletons. The sample taken for sequencing was peripheral blood. The source is a woman between 45 and 60 years old with acute or convalescent COVID-19.

The chain carries TRBV4-3 and TRBJ2-1; 7 bases map to TRBD2. This CDR3 has 19 residues. The V and J ends lost 0 bases and 2 bases, in that order; junction bases with no gene match: 13. Germline V gene sequence: CDR1 LGHNA, CDR2 YSLEER. Here the CDR3 DNA reads TGCGCCAGCAGCCAAGATTGGGGAGGGGCAGAGCGGCCCTACAATGAGCAGTTCTTC. The encoded protein is CASSQDWGGAERPYNEQFF.

Only a few counts were recorded for this clone. V usage is TRBV10-2 and J usage is TRBJ1-5; 9 positions agree with TRBD1. V shed 7 bases and J 4 bases; nucleotides not matched to a gene: 8. CDR3 length equals 15 residues. Germline CDR1 and CDR2: WSHSY and SAAADI. For the CDR3, the DNA is TGCGCCAGCACCGACCGGGACAGGGAGAATCAGCCCCAGCATTTT. Its translation is CASTDRDRENQPQHF.

This chain links TRBV5-6 with TRBJ2-2, with TRBD2 matching 8 bases. The V gene's germline CDR1 is SGHDT and CDR2 YYEEEE. The CDR3 covers 16 residues. V lost 4 bases to trimming and J lost 5 bases; unmatched junction nucleotides: 10. The CDR3 nucleotides read TGTGCCAGCAGCCCGTGGGGAGCGGGAGAAACCGGGGAGCTGTTTTTT. Translated, it gives CASSPWGAGETGELFF.

The chain links TRBV19 to TRBJ1-6, with 7 bases aligning to TRBD1. Germline V gene lookup returns CDR1 LNHDA and CDR2 SQIVND (reference sequence). V dropped 5 bases and J dropped 9; count of bases not matched to a gene: 7. The CDR3 runs 14 residues. The CDR3 nucleotides read TGTGCCAGTAGTTCCCGACAGGGTGGTTCACCCCTCCACTTT. Translation: CASSSRQGGSPLHF.

This chain joins TRBV29-1 and TRBJ2-4; TRBD2 aligns across 12 bases. CDR3 length equals 12 residues. The V gene end was trimmed by 7 bases and the J gene end by 10 bases; junction bases not matched to a gene: 5. Looked up from germline, CDR1 is SQVTM and CDR2 is ANQGSEA. CDR3 coding DNA: TGCAGCGCCCGACTAGCGGGAGTAATTCAGTACTTC. It translates to CSARLAGVIQYF.

This chain connects TRBV24-1 to TRBJ2-3; the D gene is possibly TRBD1 (6 bases). V gave up 6 bases and J gave up 5 bases, with 14 bases separating them. In germline, CDR1 is KGHDR, CDR2 SFDVKD. The CDR3 consists of 14 residues. The CDR3 spells CATSRSGAGDTQYF. The CDR3 region has the DNA TGTGCCACCAGTCGTTCAGGGGCCGGAGATACGCAGTATTTT.